This T cell receptor beta chain was sequenced in a study of post-analysis software for immune sequencing data. Looking at the study overall: Several disease courses (relapsing-remitting, secondary progressive and progressive-relapsing) of multiple sclerosis were included. Study-level results: Patients had higher frequencies than controls of about five TRBV segments, including TRBV5-6, TRBV5-1 and TRBV20-1. Under the F measure, samples that were prepared in one batch clustered strongly together. Significantly decreased normalized Chao1 diversity was recorded for multiple sclerosis patients relative to controls.

Researchers reported that TCR beta cDNA libraries carried unique molecular identifiers. MiXCR was run by TCRdb on the PCR reads, yielding one entry per CDR3 protein. The table shows about 190,000 distinct CDR3 sequences, with about 30% occurring only once. On this clonotype itself: The antigen is not known. No conserved phenylalanine or tryptophan is present at the end of the CDR3, so a read error is the likely explanation.

Germline CDR1 and CDR2: SGHTA and FQGNSA. This CDR3 has 17 amino acids. V trimming: 5 bases; J trimming: 3 bases; junction bases outside the gene matches: 8. This clonotype originated in a girl aged 2 to 17 with multiple sclerosis. The gene calls are TRBV7-2 and TRBJ2-4; 12 bases agree with TRBD1. Sequenced: blood. CDR3 sequence: CASSRDRGRGGKNIQYL. The CDR3 bases are TGTGCCAGCAGCCGGGACAGGGGGCGAGGTGGCAAAAACATTCAGTACTTA.